This T cell receptor (beta chain) was recorded in a study of T cell responses to AZD1222 COVID-19 vaccine. CDR3 size: 14 residues. CDR1 is MNHNS, CDR2 SASEGT, per germline. Trimming shortened V by 1 base and J by 3 bases, and 7 bases separated the two germline ends. This clone was seen only once. Sequenced by immunoSEQ multiplex PCR; TCRdb stores in-frame clones only, minus some. The sample has 110,000 to 150,000 clones; just under 95% are singletons. The TCR originated in an adult who had recovered from COVID-19. The chain uses TRBV6-1 and TRBJ1-5, with D uncertain. The input for sequencing was peripheral blood, taken after recovery from COVID-19. CDR3 in amino acids: CASSEVYFNQPQHF. Written as DNA, the CDR3 is TGTGCCAGCAGTGAAGTATACTTCAATCAGCCCCAGCATTTT.